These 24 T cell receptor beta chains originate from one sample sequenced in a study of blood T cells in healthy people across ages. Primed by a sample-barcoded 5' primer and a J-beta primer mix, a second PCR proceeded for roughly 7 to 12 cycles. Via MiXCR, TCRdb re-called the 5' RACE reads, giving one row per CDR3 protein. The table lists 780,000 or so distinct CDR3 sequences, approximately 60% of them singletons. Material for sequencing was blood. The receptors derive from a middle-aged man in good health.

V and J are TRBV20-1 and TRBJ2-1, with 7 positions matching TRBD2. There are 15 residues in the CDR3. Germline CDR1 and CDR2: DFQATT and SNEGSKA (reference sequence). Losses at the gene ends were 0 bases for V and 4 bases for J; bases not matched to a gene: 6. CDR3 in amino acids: CSARDGLADYNEQFF. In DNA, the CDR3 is TGCAGTGCTAGAGATGGGCTAGCGGATTACAATGAGCAGTTCTTC.

CDR3 coding DNA: TGTGCCAGCAGTCGATCCCTGGGGGAGACAGGGGGGAATGAGCAGTTCTTC. It yields the protein CASSRSLGETGGNEQFF. This chain connects TRBV12-3 or TRBV12-4 to TRBJ2-1; 9 bases are shared with TRBD1. With 5 bases clipped from V and 7 bases from J, the junction kept 15 bases outside the gene matches. CDR3 length: 17 amino acids.

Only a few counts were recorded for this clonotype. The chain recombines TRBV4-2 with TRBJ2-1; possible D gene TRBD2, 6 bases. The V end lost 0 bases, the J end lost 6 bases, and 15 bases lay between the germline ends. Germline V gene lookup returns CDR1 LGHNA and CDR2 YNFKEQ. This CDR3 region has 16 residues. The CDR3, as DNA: TGTGCCAGCAGCCAAGATACCGGGGCGCGGGGCAATGAGCAGTTCTTC. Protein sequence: CASSQDTGARGNEQFF.

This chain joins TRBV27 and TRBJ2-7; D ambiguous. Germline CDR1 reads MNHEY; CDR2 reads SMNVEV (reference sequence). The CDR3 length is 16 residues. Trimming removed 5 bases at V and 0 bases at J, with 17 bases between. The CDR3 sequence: CASSPPRSKGSYEQYF. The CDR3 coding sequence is TGTGCCAGCAGTCCGCCCCGATCTAAGGGCTCCTACGAGCAGTACTTC.

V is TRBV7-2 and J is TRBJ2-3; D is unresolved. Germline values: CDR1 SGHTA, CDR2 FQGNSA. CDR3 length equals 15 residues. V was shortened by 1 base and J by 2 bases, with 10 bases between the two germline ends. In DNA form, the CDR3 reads TGTGCCAGCAGCTTAGATCAGGAAGACACAGATACGCAGTATTTT. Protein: CASSLDQEDTDTQYF.

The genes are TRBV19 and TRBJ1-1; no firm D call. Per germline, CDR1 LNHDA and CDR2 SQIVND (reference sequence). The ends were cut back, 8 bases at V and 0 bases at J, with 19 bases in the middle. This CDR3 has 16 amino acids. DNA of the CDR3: TGTGCCAGTCTCCCGGGAACGAGGGTTATGAACACTGAAGCTTTCTTT. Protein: CASLPGTRVMNTEAFF. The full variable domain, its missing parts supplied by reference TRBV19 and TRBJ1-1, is DGGITQSPKYLFRKEGQNVTLSCEQNLNHDAMYWYRQDPGQGLRLIYYSQIVNDFQKGDIAEGYSVSREKKESFPLTVTSAQKNPTAFYLCASLPGTRVMNTEAFFGQGTRLTVV.

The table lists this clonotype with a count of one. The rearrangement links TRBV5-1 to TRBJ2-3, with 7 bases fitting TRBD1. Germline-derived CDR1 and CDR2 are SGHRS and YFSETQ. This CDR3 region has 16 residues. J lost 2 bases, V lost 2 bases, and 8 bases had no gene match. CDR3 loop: CASSLEGQTITDTQYF. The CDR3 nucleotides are TGCGCCAGCAGCTTAGAGGGACAGACCATCACAGATACGCAGTATTTT. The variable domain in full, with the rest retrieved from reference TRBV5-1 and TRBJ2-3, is KAGVTQTPRYLIKTRGQQVTLSCSPISGHRSVSWYQQTPGQGLQFLFEYFSETQRNKGNFPGRFSGRQFSNSRSEMNVSTLELGDSALYLCASSLEGQTITDTQYFGPGTRLTVL.

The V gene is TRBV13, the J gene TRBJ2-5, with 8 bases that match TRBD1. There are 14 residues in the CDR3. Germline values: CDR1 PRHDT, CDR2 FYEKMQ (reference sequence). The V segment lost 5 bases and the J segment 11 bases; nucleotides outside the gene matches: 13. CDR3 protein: CASSQSLQGGEQYF. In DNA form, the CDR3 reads TGTGCCAGCAGCCAGAGCCTACAGGGGGGTGAGCAGTACTTC.

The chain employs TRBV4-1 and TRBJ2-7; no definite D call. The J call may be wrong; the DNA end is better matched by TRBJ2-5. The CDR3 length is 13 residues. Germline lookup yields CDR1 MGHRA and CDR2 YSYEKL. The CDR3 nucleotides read TGCGCCAGCAGCCCGGAAACCTGGGAGACCCAGTACTTC. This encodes CASSPETWETQYF.

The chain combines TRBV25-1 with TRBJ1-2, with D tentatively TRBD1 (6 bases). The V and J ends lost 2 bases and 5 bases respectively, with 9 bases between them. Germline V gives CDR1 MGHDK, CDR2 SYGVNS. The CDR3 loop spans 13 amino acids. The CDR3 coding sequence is TGTGCCAGCAGTGAAACAGGGCTTTATGGCTACACCTTC. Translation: CASSETGLYGYTF.

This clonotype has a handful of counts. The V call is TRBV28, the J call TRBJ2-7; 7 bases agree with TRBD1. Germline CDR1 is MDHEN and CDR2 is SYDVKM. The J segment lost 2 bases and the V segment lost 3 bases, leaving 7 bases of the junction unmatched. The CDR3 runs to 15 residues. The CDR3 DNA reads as TGTGCCAGCAGTTTGAACGACAGGGACCCCTACGAGCAGTACTTC. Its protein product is CASSLNDRDPYEQYF.

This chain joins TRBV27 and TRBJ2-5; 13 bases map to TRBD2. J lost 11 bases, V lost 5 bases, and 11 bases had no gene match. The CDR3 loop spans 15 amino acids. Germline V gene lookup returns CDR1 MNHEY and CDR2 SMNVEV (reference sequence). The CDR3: CASSLQTSGGNEQYF. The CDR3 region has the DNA TGTGCCAGCAGTCTACAGACTAGCGGGGGGAATGAGCAGTACTTC.

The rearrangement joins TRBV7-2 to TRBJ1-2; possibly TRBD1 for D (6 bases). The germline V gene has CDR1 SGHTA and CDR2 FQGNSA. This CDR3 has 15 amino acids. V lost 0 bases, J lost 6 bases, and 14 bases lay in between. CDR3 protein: CASSLATAGADGYTF. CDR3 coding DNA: TGTGCCAGCAGCTTAGCGACTGCGGGGGCGGATGGCTACACCTTC.

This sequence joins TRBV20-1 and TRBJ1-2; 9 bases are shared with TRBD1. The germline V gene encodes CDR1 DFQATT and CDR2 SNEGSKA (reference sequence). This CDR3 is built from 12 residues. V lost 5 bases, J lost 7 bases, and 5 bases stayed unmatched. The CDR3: CSAAQGARGYTF. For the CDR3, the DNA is TGCAGTGCTGCACAGGGGGCGCGTGGCTACACCTTC.

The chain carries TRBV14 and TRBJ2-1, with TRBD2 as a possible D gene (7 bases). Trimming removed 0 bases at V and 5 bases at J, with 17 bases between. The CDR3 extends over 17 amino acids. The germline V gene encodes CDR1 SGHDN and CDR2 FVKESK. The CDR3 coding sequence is TGTGCCAGCAGCCAAGATGGGGGCGGGAGTGCACACAATGAGCAGTTCTTC. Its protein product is CASSQDGGGSAHNEQFF.

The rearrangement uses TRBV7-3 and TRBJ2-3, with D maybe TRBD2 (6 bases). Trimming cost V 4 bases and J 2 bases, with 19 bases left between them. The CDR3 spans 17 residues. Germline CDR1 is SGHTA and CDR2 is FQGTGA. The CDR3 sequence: CASSWPNAGKITDTQYF. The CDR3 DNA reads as TGTGCCAGCAGCTGGCCTAACGCGGGGAAGATCACAGATACGCAGTATTTT.

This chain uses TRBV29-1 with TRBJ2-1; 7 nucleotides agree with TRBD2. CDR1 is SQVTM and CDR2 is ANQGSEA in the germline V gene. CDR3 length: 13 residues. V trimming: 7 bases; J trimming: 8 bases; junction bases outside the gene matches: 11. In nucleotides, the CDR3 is TGCAGCGCTAGCGGACCGAACCCGCATGAGCAGTTCTTC. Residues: CSASGPNPHEQFF.

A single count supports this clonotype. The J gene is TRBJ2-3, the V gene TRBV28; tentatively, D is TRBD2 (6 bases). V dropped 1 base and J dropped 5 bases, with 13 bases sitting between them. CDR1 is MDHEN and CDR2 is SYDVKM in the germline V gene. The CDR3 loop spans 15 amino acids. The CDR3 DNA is TGTGCCAGCAGTTTATATAGCGTGGGAGGAGATACGCAGTATTTT. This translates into CASSLYSVGGDTQYF.

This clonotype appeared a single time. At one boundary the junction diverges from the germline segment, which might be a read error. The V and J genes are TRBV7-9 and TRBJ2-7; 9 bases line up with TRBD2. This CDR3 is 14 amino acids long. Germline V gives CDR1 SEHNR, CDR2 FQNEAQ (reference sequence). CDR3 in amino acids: CASSNSGSSYGQYF. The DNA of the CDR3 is TGTGCCAGCAGCAATAGCGGGAGCTCCTACGGGCAGTACTTC.

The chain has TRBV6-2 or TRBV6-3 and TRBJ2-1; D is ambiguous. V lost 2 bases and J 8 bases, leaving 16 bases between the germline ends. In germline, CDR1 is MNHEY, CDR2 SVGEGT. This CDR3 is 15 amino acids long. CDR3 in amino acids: CASSYTSTTLDEQFF. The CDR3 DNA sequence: TGTGCCAGCAGTTACACATCTACCACCTTAGATGAGCAGTTCTTC.

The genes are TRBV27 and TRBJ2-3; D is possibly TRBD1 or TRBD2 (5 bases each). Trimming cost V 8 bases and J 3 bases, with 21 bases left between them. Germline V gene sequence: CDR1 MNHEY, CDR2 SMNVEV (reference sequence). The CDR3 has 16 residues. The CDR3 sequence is CASSNDGGAGTDTQYF. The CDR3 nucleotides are TGTGCCAGCTCCAATGATGGGGGAGCAGGAACAGATACGCAGTATTTT.

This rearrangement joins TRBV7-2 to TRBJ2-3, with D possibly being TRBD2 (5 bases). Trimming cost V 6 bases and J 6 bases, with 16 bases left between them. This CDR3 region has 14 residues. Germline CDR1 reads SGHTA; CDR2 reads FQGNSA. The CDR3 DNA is TGTGCCAGCAGACCACGGGGTGGGAAGGATACGCAGTATTTT. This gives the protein CASRPRGGKDTQYF.

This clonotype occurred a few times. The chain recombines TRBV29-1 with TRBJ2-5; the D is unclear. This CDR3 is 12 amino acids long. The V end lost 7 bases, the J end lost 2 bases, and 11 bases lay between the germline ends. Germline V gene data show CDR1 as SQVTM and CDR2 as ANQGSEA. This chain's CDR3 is CSASRYQETQYF. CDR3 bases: TGCAGCGCATCAAGATATCAAGAGACCCAGTACTTC.

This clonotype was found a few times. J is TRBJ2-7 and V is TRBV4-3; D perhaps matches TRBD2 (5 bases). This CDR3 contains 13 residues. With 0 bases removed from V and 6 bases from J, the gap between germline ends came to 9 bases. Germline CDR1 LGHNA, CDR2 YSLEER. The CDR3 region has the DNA TGCGCCAGCAGCCAAGATCGGCTAGCCGAGCAGTACTTC. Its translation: CASSQDRLAEQYF.